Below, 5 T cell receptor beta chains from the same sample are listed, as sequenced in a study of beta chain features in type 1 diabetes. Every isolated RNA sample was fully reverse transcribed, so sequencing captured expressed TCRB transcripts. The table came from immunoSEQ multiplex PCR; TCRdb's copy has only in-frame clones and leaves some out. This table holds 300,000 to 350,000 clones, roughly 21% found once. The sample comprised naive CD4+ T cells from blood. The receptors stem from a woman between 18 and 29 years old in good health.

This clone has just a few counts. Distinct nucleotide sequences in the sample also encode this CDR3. DNA of the CDR3: TGCAGTGCTAGAGACAGGTTTGGCTACACCTTC. Its protein is CSARDRFGYTF. V is TRBV20-1 and J is TRBJ1-2; D gene ambiguous. In germline, CDR1 is DFQATT, CDR2 SNEGSKA (reference sequence). The CDR3 is 11 amino acids. The germline V and J ends were trimmed by 0 bases and 7 bases, with 6 bases remaining between them.

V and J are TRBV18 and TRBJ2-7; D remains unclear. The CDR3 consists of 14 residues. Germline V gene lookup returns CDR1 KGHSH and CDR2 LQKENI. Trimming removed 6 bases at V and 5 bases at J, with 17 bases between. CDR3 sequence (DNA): TGTGCCAGCTCCCCGCTATATCCTCCGAACGAGCAGTACTTC. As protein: CASSPLYPPNEQYF.

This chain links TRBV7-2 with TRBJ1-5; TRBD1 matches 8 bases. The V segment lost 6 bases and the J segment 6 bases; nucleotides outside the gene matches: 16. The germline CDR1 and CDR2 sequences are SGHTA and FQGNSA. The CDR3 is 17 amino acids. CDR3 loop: CASSSTRTGFGSQPQHF. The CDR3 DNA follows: TGTGCCAGCAGTTCCACCCGGACAGGGTTCGGGAGTCAGCCCCAGCATTTT.

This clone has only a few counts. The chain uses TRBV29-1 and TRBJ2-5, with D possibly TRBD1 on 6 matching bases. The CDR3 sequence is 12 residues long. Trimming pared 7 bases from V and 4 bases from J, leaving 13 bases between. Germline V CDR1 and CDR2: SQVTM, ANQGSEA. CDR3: CSEQGFGETQYF. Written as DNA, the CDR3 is TGCAGCGAGCAGGGGTTTGGAGAGACCCAGTACTTC. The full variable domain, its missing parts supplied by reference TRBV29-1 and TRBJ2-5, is SAVISQKPSRDICQRGTSLTIQCQVDSQVTMMFWYRQQPGQSLTLIATANQGSEATYESGFVIDKFPISRPNLTFSTLTVSNMSPEDSSIYLCSEQGFGETQYFGPGTRLLVL.

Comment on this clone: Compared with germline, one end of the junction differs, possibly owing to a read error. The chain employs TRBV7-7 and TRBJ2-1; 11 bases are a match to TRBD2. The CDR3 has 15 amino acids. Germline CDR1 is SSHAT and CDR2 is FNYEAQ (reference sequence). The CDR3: CASSMTSGANNEQFF. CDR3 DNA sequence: TGTGCTAGCAGTATGACTAGCGGGGCGAACAATGAGCAGTTCTTC.